These T cell receptor beta chains were read from a single sample in a study of tumor-infiltrating lymphocytes in primary liver carcinoma. MiXCR, applied by TCRdb to the multiplex PCR reads, yields one record per CDR3 protein. This sample has under 150,000 distinct CDR3 sequences, with less than 75% found just once. The material sequenced was tumor-adjacent normal liver tissue. The origin of the receptors is a woman aged 55-70 years with primary liver carcinoma and hepatitis B virus infection. Each CDR3 is given with its conserved first and last residue. The order of the fields is J gene, V gene, D gene, clone size, CDR3 DNA, CDR3 protein. D genes are given only for firm matches. Clone size, where shown, is once, few, many, or a class for clones that have expanded.

J gene: TRBJ2-1; V gene: TRBV29-1; D gene: TRBD1; clone size: .; CDR3 DNA: TGCAGCGCTCACTACCCAGGGGGCGGCTACAATGAGCGGTTCTTC; CDR3 protein: CSAHYPGGGYNERFF
J gene: TRBJ2-5; V gene: TRBV29-1; D gene: TRBD1; clone size: .; CDR3 DNA: TGCAGCGTAACCACAGGGGGGACTGTCCAGGAGACCCAGTACTTC; CDR3 protein: CSVTTGGTVQETQYF
J gene: TRBJ2-1; V gene: TRBV5-5; D gene: TRBD1; clone size: .; CDR3 DNA: TGTGCCAGCAGCCGTGGGACAGGGTACTACAATGAGCAGTTCTTC; CDR3 protein: CASSRGTGYYNEQFF
J gene: TRBJ2-3; V gene: TRBV4-1; D gene: .; clone size: .; CDR3 DNA: TGCGCCAGCTGCTCTGAAGTAGGTTCCCGAGGGGCAGATACGCAGTATTTT; CDR3 protein: CASCSEVGSRGADTQYF
J gene: TRBJ1-3; V gene: TRBV6-1; D gene: TRBD1; clone size: .; CDR3 DNA: TGTGCTAGCAGTGAAGGGGGCTCTGGAAACGCCATATATTTT; CDR3 protein: CASSEGGSGNAIYF
J gene: TRBJ2-7; V gene: TRBV29-1; D gene: .; clone size: .; CDR3 DNA: TGCAGCTTTGTACCGGGCTACAACGAGCAGTACTTC; CDR3 protein: CSFVPGYNEQYF
J gene: TRBJ2-1; V gene: TRBV11-3; D gene: .; clone size: .; CDR3 DNA: TGTGCCAGCAGTTTAGGTCGAGGGGAGTGGGATGTCGATGAGCAGTTCTTC; CDR3 protein: CASSLGRGEWDVDEQFF
J gene: TRBJ2-7; V gene: TRBV11-2; D gene: TRBD1; clone size: .; CDR3 DNA: TGTGCCGGCAACAGAACAGGGGATAGCTACGAGCGGTACTTC; CDR3 protein: CAGNRTGDSYERYF
J gene: TRBJ2-3; V gene: TRBV28; D gene: .; clone size: many; CDR3 DNA: TGTGCCAGCAGATTAAACCCTGCAGATACGCAGTATTTT; CDR3 protein: CASRLNPADTQYF
J gene: TRBJ2-1; V gene: TRBV12-5; D gene: TRBD1; clone size: .; CDR3 DNA: TGTGCTAGTGGGCAGGGACAGGGAGCCCCCGGTAATGACCAGTTCTTC; CDR3 protein: CASGQGQGAPGNDQFF
J gene: TRBJ2-5; V gene: TRBV29-1; D gene: TRBD1; clone size: .; CDR3 DNA: TGCAGCACCGGACAGGATTTGGGGGAGACCCAGTACTTC; CDR3 protein: CSTGQDLGETQYF
J gene: TRBJ1-6; V gene: TRBV7-9; D gene: TRBD1; clone size: .; CDR3 DNA: TGTGCTAGCAGCCTAACCAGGGACAGAAATTCACCCCTCCACTTT; CDR3 protein: CASSLTRDRNSPLHF
J gene: TRBJ2-7; V gene: TRBV12-3/TRBV12-4; D gene: TRBD2; clone size: .; CDR3 DNA: TGTGCCAGCAGTCCCCAGGGACTAGCGTTATCCTACGAGCAGTACTTC; CDR3 protein: CASSPQGLALSYEQYF
J gene: TRBJ2-2; V gene: TRBV2; D gene: TRBD2; clone size: .; CDR3 DNA: TGTGCCAGCAGTGAAGCTGGGACTAGTCTGGGGGGCGCGGAGCTGTTTTTT; CDR3 protein: CASSEAGTSLGGAELFF
J gene: TRBJ2-1; V gene: TRBV11-2; D gene: .; clone size: .; CDR3 DNA: TGTGCCAGCAGCTTAGAAGGAGGAGAGACCAATGAGCCGTTCTTC; CDR3 protein: CASSLEGGETNEPFF
J gene: TRBJ2-3; V gene: TRBV5-1; D gene: .; clone size: many; CDR3 DNA: TGCGCCAGCAGCTTGGGACCGGAAACAGATACGCAGTATTTT; CDR3 protein: CASSLGPETDTQYF
J gene: TRBJ1-1; V gene: TRBV6-1; D gene: .; clone size: many; CDR3 DNA: TGTGCCAGCAATCCGACGGGGGCGGCGGCTTTCTTT; CDR3 protein: CASNPTGAAAFF
J gene: TRBJ1-1; V gene: TRBV12-3/TRBV12-4; D gene: .; clone size: .; CDR3 DNA: TGTGTCACCAAAGCCGGGACGGGTGTCATGAACACTGAAGCTTTCTTT; CDR3 protein: CVTKAGTGVMNTEAFF
J gene: TRBJ2-6; V gene: TRBV11-2; D gene: .; clone size: .; CDR3 DNA: TGTGCCAGCAGCCTTAGATTAACCGCCTCCCAGCTGGCCAATATCCCGACTTTC; CDR3 protein: CASSLRLTASQLANIPTF
J gene: TRBJ2-1; V gene: TRBV5-5; D gene: .; clone size: many; CDR3 DNA: TGTGCCAGCAGCTTTCAGGGTTCCTACAATGAGCAGTTCTTC; CDR3 protein: CASSFQGSYNEQFF
J gene: TRBJ2-1; V gene: TRBV28; D gene: .; clone size: many; CDR3 DNA: TGTGCCAGCAGCCGGGGACGGGAGCAGTTCTTC; CDR3 protein: CASSRGREQFF
J gene: TRBJ2-5; V gene: TRBV7-8; D gene: TRBD2; clone size: .; CDR3 DNA: TGTGTCAGCAGCACATGGCGGGAGGCTAGGGAGACCCAGTACTTC; CDR3 protein: CVSSTWREARETQYF
J gene: TRBJ2-2; V gene: TRBV11-3; D gene: TRBD2; clone size: .; CDR3 DNA: TGTGCCAGCAGCTTATGCAGGCTAGCGGAAAACGCCGGGGAGCTGTTTTTT; CDR3 protein: CASSLCRLAENAGELFF
J gene: TRBJ2-3; V gene: TRBV6-6; D gene: TRBD2; clone size: .; CDR3 DNA: TGTGCCAGCATACAGACTAGCGGACCAAGCACAGGTACGCAGTATTTT; CDR3 protein: CASIQTSGPSTGTQYF
J gene: TRBJ2-7; V gene: TRBV11-2; D gene: .; clone size: .; CDR3 DNA: TGTGCCAGCAGCCACTGGGGACAACGATCCTACGAGCAACACTTC; CDR3 protein: CASSHWGQRSYEQHF
J gene: TRBJ2-7; V gene: TRBV7-2; D gene: .; clone size: few; CDR3 DNA: TGTGCCAGCAGCTTAGGCCGGGGTGGCTCCTATGAGCAGTACTTC; CDR3 protein: CASSLGRGGSYEQYF
J gene: TRBJ1-2; V gene: TRBV11-2; D gene: .; clone size: once; CDR3 DNA: TGTTCCAGCAGTACAGGGACGGAATATGGCTACACCTTC; CDR3 protein: CSSSTGTEYGYTF
J gene: TRBJ1-2; V gene: TRBV4-1; D gene: TRBD1; clone size: .; CDR3 DNA: TGCGCCAGCAGCCCTCTACAGGGGGGCTATGGCTGCACCTTT; CDR3 protein: CASSPLQGGYGCTF
J gene: TRBJ2-1; V gene: TRBV12-3/TRBV12-4; D gene: .; clone size: .; CDR3 DNA: TGTACCAGCAGTTCAGGGAATCATGAACAGTTCTTC; CDR3 protein: CTSSSGNHEQFF
J gene: TRBJ1-4; V gene: TRBV28; D gene: .; clone size: .; CDR3 DNA: TGTGTCAGCAATTCCGGGACCTTAGGGGAAAAGCTGTTTTTT; CDR3 protein: CVSNSGTLGEKLFF
J gene: TRBJ2-5; V gene: TRBV29-1; D gene: .; clone size: many; CDR3 DNA: TGCAGCGTGGGAGACAGTCAAGAGACCCAGTACTTC; CDR3 protein: CSVGDSQETQYF
J gene: TRBJ2-1; V gene: TRBV11-2; D gene: .; clone size: medium-sized; CDR3 DNA: TGTGCCAGCAGCCAGAGGAGGGCGGGATTCTTCTACAATGAGCAGTTCTTC; CDR3 protein: CASSQRRAGFFYNEQFF
J gene: TRBJ2-2; V gene: TRBV4-1; D gene: .; clone size: .; CDR3 DNA: TGCGCCAGCTGCCAAGATCAGTACAGTCTAACCGGGGAACTGTTTTTT; CDR3 protein: CASCQDQYSLTGELFF
J gene: TRBJ2-1; V gene: TRBV11-2; D gene: TRBD2; clone size: .; CDR3 DNA: TGTACTAGCAGCTTAGGCGGGAGAAACAATGAGCAGTTCTTC; CDR3 protein: CTSSLGGRNNEQFF
J gene: TRBJ2-3; V gene: TRBV5-4; D gene: .; clone size: .; CDR3 DNA: TGTGCCAGCGGCTTGCTACAAATAGGTACATCGCAGTATTTT; CDR3 protein: CASGLLQIGTSQYF
J gene: TRBJ2-3; V gene: TRBV11-1; D gene: TRBD1; clone size: .; CDR3 DNA: TGTGCCAGCAGGACCTACAGGGGGCTACGATATACGCAGTATTTT; CDR3 protein: CASRTYRGLRYTQYF
J gene: TRBJ2-2; V gene: TRBV10-2; D gene: .; clone size: .; CDR3 DNA: TGCGCCAACAAGGAGGGGACGGCCGGGGAGCTGTTTTTT; CDR3 protein: CANKEGTAGELFF
J gene: TRBJ2-7; V gene: TRBV5-1; D gene: .; clone size: many; CDR3 DNA: TGCGCCAGCAGCTTGGAGGGCAGGGGAGCCTACGAGCAGTACTTC; CDR3 protein: CASSLEGRGAYEQYF
J gene: TRBJ2-1; V gene: TRBV29-1; D gene: TRBD2; clone size: .; CDR3 DNA: TGCAGCGTTGAGACGCACCGGACTAGCGGGAGAGGGTCCTATAATGAGCAGTTATTC; CDR3 protein: CSVETHRTSGRGSYNEQLF
J gene: TRBJ2-7; V gene: TRBV28; D gene: .; clone size: .; CDR3 DNA: TGTGCCACCGGGCCGCTCGCGCCGATCTACAAGCAGTACTTC; CDR3 protein: CATGPLAPIYKQYF